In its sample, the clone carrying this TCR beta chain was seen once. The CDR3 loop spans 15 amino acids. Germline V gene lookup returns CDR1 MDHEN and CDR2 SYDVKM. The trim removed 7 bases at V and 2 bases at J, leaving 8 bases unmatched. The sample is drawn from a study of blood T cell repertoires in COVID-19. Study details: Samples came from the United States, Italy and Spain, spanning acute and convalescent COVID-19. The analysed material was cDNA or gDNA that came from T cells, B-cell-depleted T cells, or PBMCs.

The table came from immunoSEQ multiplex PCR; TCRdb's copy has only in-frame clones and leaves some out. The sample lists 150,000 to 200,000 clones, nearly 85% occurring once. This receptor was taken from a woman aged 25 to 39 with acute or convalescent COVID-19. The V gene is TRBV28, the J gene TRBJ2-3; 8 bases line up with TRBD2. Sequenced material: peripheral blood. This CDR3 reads CASTYIAGTTDTQYF. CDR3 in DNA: TGTGCCAGCACATACATAGCGGGGACCACAGATACGCAGTATTTT.